This TCR beta chain was identified during a study of cytomegalovirus exposure and HLA in healthy donors (dated by TCRdb to between 2016 and 2019). Broadly, across the study: A later analysis indicated that the roughly 120 validation repertoires were generated on the platform also employed for the 700 or so repertoires of the first cohort. Besides the first cohort of 666 subjects, a separate validation cohort made up of 95 to 150 different subjects was used. High-throughput TCR immunosequencing, statistical association of individual TCRs with disease status, and machine learning were combined to predict cytomegalovirus infection status. The study was designed to test whether signatures of past pathogen exposure could be identified by cataloging public T cell receptors.

Receptor amplification or capture employed the immunoSEQ multiplex PCR assay. The study's processing was this. A statistical classification framework was built to diagnose cytomegalovirus status from the catalog of TCR beta chain sequences. TCRdb re-hosts the immuneACCESS table, in-frame sequences only. Its copies lack some clones; in the studies checked, an unresolved V gene accounts for under half of them, and the cause for the rest is not known. The V and J calls and clone size were taken over from that table, and D and trimming were inferred from the DNA. This sample comprises about 150,000 clones, 86% of them detected only once. 20% to 25% of the sample lies in the top ten. Deletion took 4 bases off V and 0 bases off J, with a span of 9 bases between the germline ends. Looking up the germline V gene yields CDR1 SGHVS and CDR2 FQNEAQ. Counted from cysteine to phenylalanine, this CDR3 has 14 amino acids. Just the 42-base CDR3 DNA is kept, in frame starting at base 1.

Remarks on this clone: What this receptor recognizes is not known. Base qualities are not provided; no much larger clone lies one nucleotide away.

General findings and caveats noted by the study authors: In a later analysis, TCRs clustered in the first cohort were found to also tend to co-occur in the roughly 120 validation repertoires, with about 94% of cluster scores above 0. A later analysis lacked HLA typing for the validation cohort, so it scored co-occurrence in that cohort across all 110 or so repertoires. Most TCR sequences were observed very rarely across donors, whereas some public TCRs were present in many individuals. The study listed approximately 160 TCR beta chains as associated with cytomegalovirus. Three of the identified cytomegalovirus-associated TCR beta chains were confirmed in vitro to be specific for cytomegalovirus antigens. In both the original and validation cohorts, the classifier was reported to diagnose cytomegalovirus status with high specificity and sensitivity. The authors suggested that the approach could potentially be generalized to other disease states and immunological phenotypes.

Donors formed part of the validation cohort, which comprised fewer than 150 subjects and was distinct from the first cohort of several hundred subjects. This clonotype originated in a man younger than 35 in good health and CMV-seropositive. Sequencing used PBMCs. The chain is assembled from TRBV7-8 and TRBJ1-2; TRBD1 is possibly the D segment (5 matching bases). The CDR3 reads as follows: CASSSTASNYGYTF. The nucleotides read TGTGCCAGCAGCTCGACAGCATCTAACTATGGCTACACCTTC.